This TCR beta chain was sequenced during a study of blood T cell repertoires in COVID-19. Across the study: PBMCs, B-cell-depleted T cells, or T cells provided the cDNA or gDNA that made up the material.

Clones were sequenced by immunoSEQ multiplex PCR, and TCRdb holds only the in-frame ones, with some missing. The repertoire holds 240,000 or so clones, with approximately 86% as singletons. The V gene's germline CDR1 is LGHNT and CDR2 FRNRAP. V shed 8 bases and J 0 bases; nucleotides not matched to a gene: 10. The CDR3 runs 17 residues. The study drew participants aged about 18 to 89 years from 20 to 30 US areas. Allocation to cohorts depended on clinical history reported by the participants. Sequenced sample: PBMCs or T cells enriched from blood (not recorded which). This receptor was taken from a woman in her thirties or forties with acute COVID-19. The J gene is TRBJ2-3, the V gene TRBV12-5; 11 bases are a match to TRBD2. CDR3 in DNA: TGTGCTAGTTTAGCGGGAGGGGGCAATCCAAGCACAGATACGCAGTATTTT. Translating gives CASLAGGGNPSTDTQYF.